This TCR beta chain emerged from a study of CD8 T cells in Susac syndrome (dated by TCRdb to the late 2010s). As for the study more broadly: The study used repertoire sequencing to test whether antigen drove CD8+ T cell activation and differentiation in Susac syndrome. Findings and caveats that apply to the study as a whole: The study acknowledged that relatively few individuals were included in the TCR sequencing and HLA analysis.

Peripheral blood CD8+ and CD4+ T cells from healthy donors, Susac syndrome patients and multiple sclerosis patients were profiled by high-throughput TCR beta sequencing. Healthy donors were age- and sex-matched controls. Bulk CD8+ and CD4+ T cells were purified magnetically by negative isolation, whereas CD8+ TEMRA cells were enriched by FACS. Blood was collected in EDTA tubes and processed within 24 hours, with PBMCs isolated through density gradient centrifugation. PBMCs intended for TCR sequencing were cryopreserved in liquid nitrogen and were subsequently thawed in a 37 degrees C water bath. A purity of at least 90% was achieved for sorted or isolated CD4+, CD8+ and CD8+ TEMRA cells. In this sample, this clonotype turned up once. Its target antigen remains unknown. No qualities accompany the bases; no much larger clone lies one base away. One read alone is a weak basis. V is shortened by 4 bases, J by 5 bases, and the region joining them spans 8 bases. Reading from cysteine to phenylalanine, the CDR3 counts 12 amino acids. The read is trimmed to its CDR3 DNA, 36 bases read in frame from base 1. CDR1 and CDR2 were assigned from the germline V gene as MDHEN and SYDVKM.

RNA was extracted using the RNeasy kit, and about 0.45 to 1 ug of the RNA was reverse transcribed with random hexamers. The immunoSEQ multiplex PCR assay, which covers 54 Vbeta and 13 Jbeta segments, was used to amplify TCR beta CDR3 regions. To correct PCR amplification bias, a synthetic template baseline was used for both primer optimization and computational correction. As for the authors' bioinformatics: Reads were annotated to V, D and J genes according to IMGT and were analyzed with immunoSEQ Analyzer, with only productive sequences retained. Clonality was computed as one minus Shannon entropy normalized by log2 of the number of productive unique sequences. For each patient and control, public and private clones were evaluated among the 100 most prevalent clones. Clones were defined as Susac-specific if absent from the healthy and MS cohorts, from some 1,000 published viral clones and from other ImmuneACCESS disease sequences. The public sequencing data were trimmed at Q25 with fastp and processed into clonotypes with MiXCR by TCRdb, which kept only in-frame beta chains. Duplicate CDR3 protein sequences are folded into a single record with the most common DNA and genes. These V and J calls rely on TCRdb rather than the paper's analysis. This sample lists about 110,000 distinct CDR3 sequences; 96% were detected once. The ten most abundant clones make up 0.09% to 0.1% of the sample.

The rearrangement combines TRBV28 with TRBJ1-1; no D gene call is confident. The source of this sequence is a human donor in good health. Source material: CD4+ T cells from PBMCs. The CDR3 protein is CASSWAGTEAFF. In nucleotide form, the sequence is TGTGCCAGCAGTTGGGCGGGGACTGAAGCTTTCTTT.